Included here is one T cell receptor beta chain sequence, with context. This sample is drawn from a study of cytotoxic CD8 clonotypes in ibrutinib-treated CLL. The data were produced by immunoSEQ multiplex PCR, yet TCRdb's version contains in-frame clones alone and is incomplete. The sample carries about 140,000 clones, about 72% recorded once. The CDR3 length is 16 residues. The trim removed 1 base at V and 5 bases at J, leaving 7 bases unmatched. The germline V gene has CDR1 MGHRA and CDR2 YSYEKL. The source of this sequence is a human donor with chronic lymphocytic leukemia. The input for sequencing was PBMCs, taken after 12 months of ibrutinib treatment. The chain recombines TRBV4-1 with TRBJ1-5, with TRBD1 identical over 8 bases. In DNA, the CDR3 is TGCGCCAGCAGCCAAGCTCGGGACAGGCTTCATCAGCCCCAGCATTTT. Its translation is CASSQARDRLHQPQHF.